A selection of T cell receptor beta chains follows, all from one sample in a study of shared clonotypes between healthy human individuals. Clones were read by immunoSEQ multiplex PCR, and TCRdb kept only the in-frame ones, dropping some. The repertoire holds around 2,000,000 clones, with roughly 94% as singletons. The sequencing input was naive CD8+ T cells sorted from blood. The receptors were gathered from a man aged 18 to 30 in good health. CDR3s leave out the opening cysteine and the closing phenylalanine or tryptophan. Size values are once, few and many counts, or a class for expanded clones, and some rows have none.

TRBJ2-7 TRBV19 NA ASSPEASRGSYEQY
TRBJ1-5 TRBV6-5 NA ASSYDPGGQPQH
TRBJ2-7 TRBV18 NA ASSQSPETDLYEQY
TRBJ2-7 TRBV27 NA ASATSDTYEQY
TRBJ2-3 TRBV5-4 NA ASTPSTDSFRTDTQY
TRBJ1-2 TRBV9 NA ASSPWEGASDGYT
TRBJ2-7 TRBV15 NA ATRPDRGGSYEQY
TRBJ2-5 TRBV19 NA ASGTSGGKTQY
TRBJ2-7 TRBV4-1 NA ASSQVTSGGTSYEQY
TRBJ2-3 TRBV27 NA ASSLSLEGTDTQY
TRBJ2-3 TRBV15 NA ATSRDSGRAGADTQY
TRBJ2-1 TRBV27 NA ASSPRDSANEQF
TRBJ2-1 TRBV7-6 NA ASSLYTGYNEQF
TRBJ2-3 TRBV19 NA ASSSSGSPTFVTDTQY
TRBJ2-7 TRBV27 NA ASSLSGGASSYEQY
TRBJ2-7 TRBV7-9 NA ASSLQESYEQY
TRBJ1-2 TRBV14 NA ASSLADWDYGYT
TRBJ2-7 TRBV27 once ASRADKSYEQY
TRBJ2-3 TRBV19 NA ASSIRPDTDTQY
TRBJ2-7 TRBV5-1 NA ASSLGQGHHEQY
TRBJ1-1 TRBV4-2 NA ASSQEDIGGTEAF
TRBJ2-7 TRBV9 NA AVYRGGYEQY
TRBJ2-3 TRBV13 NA ASSEQSSTDTQY
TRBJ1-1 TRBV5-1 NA ASSRGTGKSIGTEAF
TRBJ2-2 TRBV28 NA ASSPHRELF
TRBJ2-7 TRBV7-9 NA ASSPQSTGSRGISYEQY
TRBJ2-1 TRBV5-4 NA ASSPLAGGSEQF
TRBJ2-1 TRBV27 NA ASSFLRDPANEQF
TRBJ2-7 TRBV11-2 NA ASSSLPGLASYEQY
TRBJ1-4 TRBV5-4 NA ASSDDREGQDEKLF
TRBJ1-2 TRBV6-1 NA ASSEIGVSYGYT
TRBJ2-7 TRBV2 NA ASSGQGAIHEQY
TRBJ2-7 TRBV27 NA ASSPLGTSAWAYEQY
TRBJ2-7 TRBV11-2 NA ASSRRGIYEQY
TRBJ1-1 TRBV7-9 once ASSTGGTEAF
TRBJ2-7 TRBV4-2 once ASSQRGTGNYEQY
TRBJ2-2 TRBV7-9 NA ASSSLKENTGELF
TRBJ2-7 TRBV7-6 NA ASSPTGREQY
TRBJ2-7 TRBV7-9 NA ASSLIFGGRVGEQY
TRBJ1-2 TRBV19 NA ASSGGDYGYT
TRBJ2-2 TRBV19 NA ASSIPGNTGELF
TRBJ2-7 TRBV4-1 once ASSQTNSRGSEQY
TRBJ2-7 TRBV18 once ASSPEGQSSYEQY
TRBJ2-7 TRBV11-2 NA ASSLEIVWVPSGSYEQY
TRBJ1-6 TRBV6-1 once ASSEAPGYSYNSPLH
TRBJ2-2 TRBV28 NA ASSLNWETGDTGELF
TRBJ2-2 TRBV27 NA ASSLELAGVWAGELF
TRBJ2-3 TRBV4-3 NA ASSQGAGVITDTQY
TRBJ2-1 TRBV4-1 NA ASSQAGYNEQF
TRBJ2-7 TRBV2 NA ATLDRSYEQY
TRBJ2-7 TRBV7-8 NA ASSLNRGNEQY
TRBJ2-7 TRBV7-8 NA ASSLERGGLYEQY
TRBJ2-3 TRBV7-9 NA AGVQPGQSTDTQY
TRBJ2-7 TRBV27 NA ASSPYRGGYEQY
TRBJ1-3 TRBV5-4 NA ASSFRGGSGNTIY
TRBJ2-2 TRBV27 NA ASSSSRELF
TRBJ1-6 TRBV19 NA ASSVTSYYNSPLH
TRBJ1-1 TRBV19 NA ASSIVKNTEAF
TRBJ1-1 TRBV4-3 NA ASSQAGGEAEAF